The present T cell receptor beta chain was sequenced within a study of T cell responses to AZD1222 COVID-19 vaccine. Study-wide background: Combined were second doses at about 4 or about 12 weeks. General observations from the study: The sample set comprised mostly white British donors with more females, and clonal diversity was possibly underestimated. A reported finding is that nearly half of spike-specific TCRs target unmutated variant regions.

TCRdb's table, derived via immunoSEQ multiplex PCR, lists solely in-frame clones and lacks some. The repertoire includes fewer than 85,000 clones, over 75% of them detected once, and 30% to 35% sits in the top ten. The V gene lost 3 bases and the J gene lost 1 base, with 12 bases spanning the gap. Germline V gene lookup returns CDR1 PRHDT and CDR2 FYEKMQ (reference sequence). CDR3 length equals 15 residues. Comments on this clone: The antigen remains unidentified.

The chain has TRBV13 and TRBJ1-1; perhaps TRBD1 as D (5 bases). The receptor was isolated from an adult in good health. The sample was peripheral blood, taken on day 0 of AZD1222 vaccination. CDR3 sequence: CASSFNGGGNTEAFF. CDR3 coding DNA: TGTGCCAGCAGCTTCAATGGGGGAGGGAACACTGAAGCTTTCTTT.